A selection of T cell receptor beta chains follows, all from one sample in a study of T cells in Graves' hyperthyroidism and ophthalmopathy. TCRdb re-called the multiplex PCR reads with MiXCR, one entry per CDR3 protein. Of hundreds of thousands of distinct CDR3 sequences listed, 14% to 15% are singletons. The specimen was blood. Receptors were obtained from a young man with Graves' ophthalmopathy. Each CDR3 is given with its conserved first and last residue. Fields, in order: V gene, clone size, J gene, D gene, CDR3 protein, CDR3 DNA. A D gene is named only where the DNA matches it firmly. Clone size is stated in some rows and not others, as once, few, many or a class when expanded.

v_gene: TRBV15
abundance: few
j_gene: TRBJ1-5
d_gene: .
CDR3aa: CATSRAWEAIQPQHF
CDR3nt: TGTGCCACCAGCAGAGCCTGGGAGGCTATTCAGCCCCAGCATTTT

v_gene: TRBV7-8
abundance: many
j_gene: TRBJ1-2
d_gene: TRBD1
CDR3aa: CASSLQGNNYGYTF
CDR3nt: TGTGCCAGCAGCCTACAGGGGAACAACTATGGCTACACCTTC

v_gene: TRBV19
abundance: .
j_gene: TRBJ2-7
d_gene: .
CDR3aa: CASTPEGGYEQYF
CDR3nt: TGTGCCAGTACCCCGGAGGGCGGCTACGAGCAGTACTTC

v_gene: TRBV4-2
abundance: .
j_gene: TRBJ2-1
d_gene: TRBD2
CDR3aa: CASSQGGAGGRLNNEQFF
CDR3nt: TGTGCCAGCAGCCAAGGGGGGGCCGGCGGGAGGCTCAACAATGAGCAGTTCTTC

v_gene: TRBV27
abundance: .
j_gene: TRBJ2-6
d_gene: TRBD1
CDR3aa: CASSLNTGAPGANVLTF
CDR3nt: TGTGCCAGCAGTTTAAATACAGGGGCTCCCGGGGCCAACGTCCTGACTTTC

v_gene: TRBV27
abundance: many
j_gene: TRBJ2-5
d_gene: TRBD2
CDR3aa: CASSFRRGDQETQYF
CDR3nt: TGTGCCAGCAGTTTTCGGCGGGGGGATCAAGAGACCCAGTACTTC

v_gene: TRBV25-1
abundance: .
j_gene: TRBJ1-2
d_gene: .
CDR3aa: CASSADGDGYTF
CDR3nt: TGTGCCAGCAGTGCGGACGGAGATGGCTACACCTTC

v_gene: TRBV19
abundance: few
j_gene: TRBJ1-2
d_gene: .
CDR3aa: CASSPRVGNYGYTF
CDR3nt: TGTGCCAGTAGTCCCCGCGTGGGGAACTATGGCTACACCTTC

v_gene: TRBV6-2/TRBV6-3
abundance: few
j_gene: TRBJ2-2
d_gene: .
CDR3aa: CASVGHLGTTGELFF
CDR3nt: TGTGCCAGCGTAGGTCATCTTGGGACCACCGGGGAGCTGTTTTTT

v_gene: TRBV12-3/TRBV12-4
abundance: many
j_gene: TRBJ1-1
d_gene: .
CDR3aa: CASSLTPNTEAFF
CDR3nt: TGTGCCAGCAGCCTGACCCCGAACACTGAAGCTTTCTTT

v_gene: TRBV7-9
abundance: many
j_gene: TRBJ2-3
d_gene: .
CDR3aa: CASTQVLGRTDTQYF
CDR3nt: TGTGCCAGCACCCAAGTGTTGGGGCGCACAGATACGCAGTATTTT